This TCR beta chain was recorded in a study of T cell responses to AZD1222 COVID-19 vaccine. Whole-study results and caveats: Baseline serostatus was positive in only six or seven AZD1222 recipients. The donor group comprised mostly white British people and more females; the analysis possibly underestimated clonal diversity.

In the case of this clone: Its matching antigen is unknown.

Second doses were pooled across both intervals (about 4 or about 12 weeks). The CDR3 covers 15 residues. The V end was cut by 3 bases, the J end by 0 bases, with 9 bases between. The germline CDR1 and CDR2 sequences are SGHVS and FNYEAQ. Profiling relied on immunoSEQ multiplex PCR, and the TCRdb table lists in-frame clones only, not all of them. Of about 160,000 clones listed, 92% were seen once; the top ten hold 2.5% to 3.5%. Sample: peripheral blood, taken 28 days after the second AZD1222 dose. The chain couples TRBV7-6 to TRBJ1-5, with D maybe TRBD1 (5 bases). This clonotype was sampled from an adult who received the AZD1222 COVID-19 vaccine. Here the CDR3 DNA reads TGTGCCAGCAGCTTGGGAGACAGTAGCAATCAGCCCCAGCATTTT. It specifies CASSLGDSSNQPQHF. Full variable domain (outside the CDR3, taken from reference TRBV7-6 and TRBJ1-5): GAGVSQSPRYKVTKRGQDVALRCDPISGHVSLYWYRQALGQGPEFLTYFNYEAQQDKSGLPNDRFSAERPEGSISTLTIQRTEQRDSAMYRCASSLGDSSNQPQHFGDGTRLSIL.